This T cell receptor (beta chain) appears in the sequencing data of a study of T-cell memory formation after mild COVID-19. The germline V and J ends were trimmed by 7 bases and 5 bases, with 14 bases remaining between them. Per germline, CDR1 LNHDA and CDR2 SQIVND (reference sequence). The CDR3 loop spans 13 amino acids. Constant-segment primers and 5'RACE yielded cDNA libraries for TCR alpha and TCR beta, each carrying sample barcodes and UMIs. TCRdb independently ran MiXCR on the 5' RACE reads; one entry per CDR3 protein. The sample lists about 110,000 distinct CDR3 sequences, under 15% seen once, with 27% in the top ten. A note on this clonotype: Antigen: not known.

Study findings and constraints: Among contracting clones, CD4+ were mainly CM/EM and CD8+ enriched in EMRA. Day 15 to 85 contractors were CD4/CD8 balanced; later expanders leaned CD4+.

The receptor's source is an adult woman who had mild COVID-19 (a few samples of this study predate the infection). Cell type and time point are not known. The sample taken for sequencing was PBMCs or a T cell subset sorted from them (not recorded which). The V and J genes are TRBV19 and TRBJ1-1; the D is unclear. The CDR3 sequence: CASTPSPRTEAFF. For the CDR3, the DNA is TGTGCCAGTACCCCCTCACCAAGGACTGAAGCTTTCTTT.